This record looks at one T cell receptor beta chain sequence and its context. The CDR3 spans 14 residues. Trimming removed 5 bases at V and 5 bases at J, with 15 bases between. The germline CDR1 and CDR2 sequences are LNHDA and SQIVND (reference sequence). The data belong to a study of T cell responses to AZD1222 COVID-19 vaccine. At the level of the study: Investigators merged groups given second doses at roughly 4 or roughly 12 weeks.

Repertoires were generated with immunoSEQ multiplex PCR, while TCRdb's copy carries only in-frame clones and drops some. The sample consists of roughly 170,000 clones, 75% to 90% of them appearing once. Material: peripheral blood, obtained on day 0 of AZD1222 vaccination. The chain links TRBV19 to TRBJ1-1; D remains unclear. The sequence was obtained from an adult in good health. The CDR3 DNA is TGTGCCAGTAGTGTCGGGAATTATAGAACTGAAGCTTTCTTT. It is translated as CASSVGNYRTEAFF.